The source of this T cell receptor beta chain is a study of identical twins. TCRdb reprocessed the 5' RACE reads with MiXCR, giving one entry per CDR3 protein. The sample consists of 400,000 to 600,000 distinct CDR3 sequences, 20% to 25% of them appearing once. Germline trimming cut 5 bases from V and 2 bases from J; bases unmatched to any gene: 17. Germline assignment: CDR1 PRHDT and CDR2 FYEKMQ (reference sequence). This CDR3 is built from 19 residues. The same specimen was also included in a second study, on yellow fever vaccine responses in identical twins. From that second work: A vaccine T cell response that seemed partly convergent and partly personalized was reported in twins.

The sample consisted of CD4+ T cells sorted from blood. The V gene is TRBV13, the J gene TRBJ2-3; the match to TRBD1 covers 9 bases. This clonotype originated in a woman younger than 30 in good health. The CDR3 here is CASSPIPGQGSDFTDTQYF. CDR3 sequence (DNA): TGTGCCAGCAGCCCAATACCGGGACAGGGTTCCGACTTCACAGATACGCAGTATTTT.